The 16 T cell receptor beta chains below were found in one sample sequenced in a study of T cells after yellow fever vaccination. MiXCR was run by TCRdb on the 5' RACE reads, yielding one entry per CDR3 protein. The data hold more than 65,000 distinct CDR3 sequences, with around 6.2% observed a single time. The sequencing used CD4+ T cells sorted from PBMCs, collected more than 13 days after the first yellow fever vaccination. The receptor set was obtained from a man between 18 and 35 years old who received the YFV17D yellow fever vaccine.

There are many counts of this clonotype. This sequence joins TRBV4-1 and TRBJ2-3, with 9 bases matching TRBD2. Germline V lookup: CDR1 MGHRA, CDR2 YSYEKL. CDR3 length: 17 amino acids. Trimming took 0 bases from V and 0 from J; bases not matched to a gene: 4. As DNA, the CDR3 is TGCGCCAGCAGCCAAGAAAGTAGCGGGAGAAGCACAGATACGCAGTATTTT. This encodes CASSQESSGRSTDTQYF.

This clonotype was observed at least ten times. The genes are TRBV12-3 or TRBV12-4 and TRBJ1-2; D not resolved. Trimming took 2 bases from V and 2 from J, leaving 3 bases between them. The CDR3 has 12 amino acids. CDR3 region: CASSLQNYGYTF. CDR3 nucleotide sequence: TGTGCCAGCAGTTTACAAAACTATGGCTACACCTTC.

This clonotype was observed at least ten times. The V gene is TRBV9, the J gene TRBJ2-3, with D perhaps matching TRBD1 (5 bases). CDR1 and CDR2 (germline): SGDLS, YYNGEE. V lost 5 bases and J 5 bases, leaving 12 bases between the germline ends. CDR3 length equals 13 residues. This CDR3 is CASSVDREDTQYF. The CDR3 coding sequence is TGTGCCAGCAGTGTTGACAGAGAAGATACGCAGTATTTT.

In its sample, this clonotype was seen many times. This chain joins TRBV12-3 or TRBV12-4 and TRBJ1-2; the D gene is possibly TRBD1 (6 bases). This CDR3 is built from 15 residues. V was clipped by 6 bases and J by 4 bases, with 18 bases between them. DNA for the CDR3: TGTGCCAGCAGCCGCCAGAGGGGGGCGGGCTATGGCTACACCTTC. Its protein product is CASSRQRGAGYGYTF.

This clonotype has at least ten counts. DNA of the CDR3: TGCAGCGTAGCCCCGGGATTTAACACTGAAGCTTTCTTT. Translation gives CSVAPGFNTEAFF. The rearrangement links TRBV29-1 to TRBJ1-1; D call uncertain. This CDR3 has 13 amino acids. Trimming pared 6 bases from V and 2 bases from J, leaving 13 bases between. The germline V gene encodes CDR1 SQVTM and CDR2 ANQGSEA.

This clonotype is labeled as medium-sized. A read error may produce the germline difference seen at one junction end. This rearrangement joins TRBV5-1 to TRBJ2-3; perhaps D is TRBD1 or TRBD2 (6 bases each). The CDR3 length is 14 residues. The germline V gene has CDR1 SGHRS and CDR2 YFSETQ. The CDR3 coding sequence is TGTGCCAGCAGCTTAGGGGGGTACACAGATACGCAGTATTTT. Translating it yields CASSLGGYTDTQYF. Using reference TRBV5-1 and TRBJ2-3 for the parts outside the CDR3, the full variable domain is KAGVTQTPRYLIKTRGQQVTLSCSPISGHRSVSWYQQTPGQGLQFLFEYFSETQRNKGNFPGRFSGRQFSNSRSEMNVSTLELGDSALYLCASSLGGYTDTQYFGPGTRLTVL.

This rearrangement joins TRBV20-1 to TRBJ1-1, with a weak D call TRBD1 (6 bases). Per germline, CDR1 DFQATT and CDR2 SNEGSKA (reference sequence). Trimming removed 5 bases at V and 5 bases at J, with 21 bases between. This CDR3 contains 15 residues. The CDR3 is CSAPLNSGVGTEAFF. The CDR3 DNA sequence: TGCAGTGCTCCTCTCAACTCAGGGGTGGGAACTGAAGCTTTCTTT.

This clonotype was seen ten or more times. This chain links TRBV2 with TRBJ2-3; D not resolved. Germline-derived CDR1 and CDR2 are SNHLY and FYNNEI. Trimming removed 8 bases at V and 5 bases at J, with 11 bases between. The CDR3 loop spans 12 amino acids. The CDR3 nucleotides are TGTGCCAGCGACGAAGGGCAAGATACGCAGTATTTT. Amino acid sequence: CASDEGQDTQYF.

This clonotype was detected many times. V usage is TRBV20-1 and J usage is TRBJ2-7; 10 bases line up with TRBD2. Germline CDR1 DFQATT, CDR2 SNEGSKA (reference sequence). This CDR3 region has 15 residues. The V gene end was trimmed by 2 bases and the J gene end by 7 bases; junction bases not matched to a gene: 11. CDR3 protein: CSARLAGDTKGEQYF. CDR3 DNA: TGCAGTGCTAGACTAGCGGGAGATACGAAGGGGGAGCAGTACTTC.

In this sample, this clonotype turned up many times. The chain links TRBV6-5 to TRBJ2-1; 8 nucleotides align to TRBD2. Germline assignment: CDR1 MNHEY and CDR2 SVGAGI. This CDR3 contains 13 residues. V lost 8 bases to trimming and J lost 6 bases; unmatched junction nucleotides: 6. In nucleotides, the CDR3 is TGTGCCAGCGCGGGGGGCCTGGGCAATGAGCAGTTCTTC. Translated: CASAGGLGNEQFF.

This clonotype was seen many times. The chain recombines TRBV6-5 with TRBJ2-1; 9 nucleotides align to TRBD2. Unmatched junction bases numbered 10, after V lost 7 bases and J lost 0 bases. Germline lookup yields CDR1 MNHEY and CDR2 SVGAGI. The CDR3 is made up of 17 amino acids. CDR3 nucleotides: TGTGCCAGCACGGCGGGGGGGGGAGGGAGCTCCTACAATGAGCAGTTCTTC. This translates into CASTAGGGGSSYNEQFF.

This clonotype occurred many times. The V and J genes are TRBV28 and TRBJ1-5, with TRBD1 identical over 10 bases. The CDR3 length is 15 residues. CDR1 is MDHEN, CDR2 SYDVKM, per germline. Losses at the gene ends were 7 bases for V and 7 bases for J; bases not matched to a gene: 10. The CDR3 nucleotides are TGTGCCAGCACCACCTCGACAGGGGGCGAGCAGCCCCAGCATTTT. It specifies CASTTSTGGEQPQHF. Full variable domain (rest looked up from reference TRBV28 and TRBJ1-5): DVKVTQSSRYLVKRTGEKVFLECVQDMDHENMFWYRQDPGLGLRLIYFSYDVKMKEKGDIPEGYSVSREKKERFSLILESASTNQTSMYLCASTTSTGGEQPQHFGDGTRLSIL.

This clonotype was recorded many times. The chain is built from TRBV5-1 and TRBJ2-5; D is tentatively TRBD1 or TRBD2 (5 bases each). In germline, CDR1 is SGHRS, CDR2 YFSETQ. The CDR3 extends over 18 amino acids. Trimming removed 1 base from V and 4 bases from J, with 23 bases in between. The CDR3 reads CASSLPLTRDPSLETQYF. The CDR3 DNA sequence: TGCGCCAGCAGCTTGCCTTTGACCCGGGACCCCTCATTAGAGACCCAGTACTTC.

Many counts were recorded for this clonotype. The V and J genes are TRBV5-1 and TRBJ2-5, with 9 positions matching TRBD2. Germline V gene data show CDR1 as SGHRS and CDR2 as YFSETQ. The V segment lost 5 bases and the J segment 0 bases; nucleotides outside the gene matches: 2. The CDR3 consists of 14 residues. This CDR3 reads CASRASGDQETQYF. DNA for the CDR3: TGCGCCAGCAGAGCTAGCGGGGACCAAGAGACCCAGTACTTC.

This clonotype has a count of ten or more. The chain recombines TRBV5-1 with TRBJ1-1; the match to TRBD1 covers 7 bases. This CDR3 has 13 amino acids. V shed 5 bases, J shed 3 bases, and the junction held 4 bases outside the gene matches. Per germline, CDR1 SGHRS and CDR2 YFSETQ. CDR3 coding DNA: TGCGCCAGCAGTATTCAGGGGGACACTGAAGCTTTCTTT. It encodes CASSIQGDTEAFF.

The table lists this clonotype with many counts. V gene TRBV12-3 or TRBV12-4 combines with J gene TRBJ1-2; D gene unclear. The germline V and J ends were trimmed by 0 bases and 8 bases, with 19 bases remaining between them. The CDR3 loop spans 16 amino acids. Written as DNA, the CDR3 is TGTGCCAGCAGTTTAGCTTTATTACAACTATATGGAGGCTACACCTTC. As protein: CASSLALLQLYGGYTF.